This passage covers 21 T cell receptor beta chains from one sample sequenced in a study of shared clonotypes between healthy human individuals. Clones were read by immunoSEQ multiplex PCR, and TCRdb kept only the in-frame ones, dropping some. The data show nearly 1,000,000 clones, 76% seen once. Source material: memory CD4+ T cells sorted from blood. Subset indicated: CD45RA-negative fraction. These receptor sequences come from a man aged 18 to 30 in good health.

This rearrangement joins TRBV7-2 to TRBJ1-1; 8 bases fit TRBD1. CDR1 SGHTA and CDR2 FQGNSA come from the germline V gene. This CDR3 contains 17 residues. With 5 bases clipped from V and 0 bases from J, the junction kept 11 bases outside the gene matches. CDR3 sequence: CASSLGQGALMNTEAFF. The CDR3 DNA reads TGTGCCAGCAGCCTGGGGCAGGGGGCCCTTATGAACACTGAAGCTTTCTTT.

The rearrangement joins TRBV5-1 to TRBJ2-2, with 8 positions matching TRBD2. CDR3 length equals 15 residues. The junction had 5 bases not matched to a gene; V was cut back by 2 bases and J by 5 bases. CDR1 SGHRS and CDR2 YFSETQ come from the germline V gene. The CDR3 is CASSFASGPTGELFF. CDR3 bases: TGCGCCAGCAGCTTTGCTAGCGGGCCAACCGGGGAGCTGTTTTTT.

Comments on this clone: Since a much larger clone is just one base distant, this may be a read error. The sample contains more than one DNA sequence encoding this CDR3. V is TRBV7-2 and J is TRBJ1-5; D unresolved. The CDR3 length is 12 residues. Germline CDR1 and CDR2: SGHTA and FQGNSA. The V end lost 2 bases, the J end lost 5 bases, and 4 bases lay between the germline ends. The CDR3 reads CASSLRDQPQHF. DNA of the CDR3: TGTGCCAGCAGCTTACGGGATCAGCCCCAGCATTTT.

V usage is TRBV7-8 and J usage is TRBJ2-3; D is perhaps TRBD2 (6 bases). The CDR3 is made up of 15 amino acids. Deletions cut 7 bases from V and 0 bases from J, with 14 bases between. Germline loops: CDR1 SGHVS, CDR2 FQNEAQ. CDR3 nucleotides: TGTGCCAGCACCCTCCTACTAGCTAGCACAGATACGCAGTATTTT. Its protein product is CASTLLLASTDTQYF.

This CDR3 is CASTLGQKRFEAFF. CDR3 coding DNA: TGTGCCAGCACTTTGGGACAGAAAAGATTTGAAGCTTTCTTT. The V and J genes are TRBV7-2 and TRBJ1-1; 7 bases map to TRBD1. The length of the CDR3 is 14 residues. V shed 7 bases and J 7 bases; nucleotides not matched to a gene: 12. From germline, CDR1 is SGHTA and CDR2 FQGNSA.

The chain links TRBV4-1 to TRBJ2-3; D gene uncertain. This CDR3 contains 16 residues. With 1 base removed from V and 1 base from J, the gap between germline ends came to 12 bases. CDR1 MGHRA and CDR2 YSYEKL come from the germline V gene. CDR3 amino acids: CASSQGPNPGTDTQYF. In DNA form, the CDR3 reads TGCGCCAGCAGCCAAGGACCGAACCCTGGCACAGATACGCAGTATTTT.

About this clone itself: The sample carries other DNA sequences with the same CDR3. This chain connects TRBV2 to TRBJ1-2; D perhaps matches TRBD1 (5 bases). The germline V gene encodes CDR1 SNHLY and CDR2 FYNNEI. The CDR3 runs 14 residues. The V gene lost 1 base and the J gene lost 4 bases, with 10 bases spanning the gap. CDR3 coding DNA: TGTGCCAGCAGTGAAGGGGGGACGGTCTATGGCTACACCTTC. It specifies CASSEGGTVYGYTF. Full variable domain (rest looked up from reference TRBV2 and TRBJ1-2): EPEVTQTPSHQVTQMGQEVILRCVPISNHLYFYWYRQILGQKVEFLVSFYNNEISEKSEIFDDQFSVERPDGSNFTLKIRSTKLEDSAMYFCASSEGGTVYGYTFGSGTRLTVV.

The genes are TRBV7-6 and TRBJ2-7; D might be TRBD2 (5 bases). This CDR3 comprises 13 residues. In germline, CDR1 is SGHVS, CDR2 FNYEAQ. Trimming cost V 5 bases and J 3 bases, with 11 bases left between them. The CDR3 DNA is TGTGCCAGCAGCGGCGCCGGGGTCTACGAGCAGTACTTC. It yields the protein CASSGAGVYEQYF.

This clone appeared many times. Within the sample, other DNA sequences also encode this same CDR3. This chain joins TRBV5-4 and TRBJ2-7, with D maybe TRBD1 (5 bases). In germline, CDR1 is SGHNT, CDR2 YYREEE (reference sequence). Trimming shortened V by 0 bases and J by 2 bases, and 6 bases separated the two germline ends. The CDR3 totals 13 residues. Written as DNA, the CDR3 is TGTGCCAGCAGCTTGGACAGGCCCTACGAGCAGTACTTC. Translating it yields CASSLDRPYEQYF.

This clone was counted a few times. V gene TRBV15 combines with J gene TRBJ1-4; D not resolved. The V gene's germline CDR1 is LNHNV and CDR2 YYDKDF (reference sequence). V lost 2 bases and J 2 bases, leaving 12 bases between the germline ends. The CDR3 has 16 residues. This chain's CDR3 is CATSRTTERTNEKLFF. In DNA form, the CDR3 reads TGTGCCACCAGCAGAACCACAGAGAGGACTAATGAAAAACTGTTTTTT.

The chain uses TRBV10-3 and TRBJ2-2; tentatively, D is TRBD2 (5 bases). The germline V gene encodes CDR1 ENHRY and CDR2 SYGVKD. The CDR3 is 15 amino acids. Trimming removed 3 bases from V and 0 bases from J, with 8 bases in between. The CDR3 here is CAISESGTNTGELFF. The CDR3, as DNA: TGTGCCATCAGTGAAAGCGGAACGAACACCGGGGAGCTGTTTTTT.

The chain has TRBV7-2 and TRBJ2-1, with D maybe TRBD2 (5 bases). Trimming removed 5 bases at V and 4 bases at J, with 12 bases between. CDR3 length: 14 amino acids. Germline CDR1 is SGHTA and CDR2 is FQGNSA. In nucleotides, the CDR3 is TGTGCCAGCAGCGCTCCACTAGTATACAATGAGCAGTTCTTC. Translation gives CASSAPLVYNEQFF.

This clone was counted a single time. The V call is TRBV18, the J call TRBJ2-5; 7 bases are a match to TRBD2. CDR3 length: 13 residues. Germline CDR1 and CDR2: KGHSH and LQKENI. The trim removed 6 bases at V and 2 bases at J, leaving 3 bases unmatched. CDR3 in amino acids: CASSWEGQETQYF. The CDR3 bases are TGTGCCAGCTCCTGGGAGGGACAAGAGACCCAGTACTTC.

This clone showed up just once. J is TRBJ2-7 and V is TRBV6-9; D possibly corresponds to TRBD1 (6 bases). Trimming removed 5 bases at V and 3 bases at J, with 32 bases between. Per germline, CDR1 MNHGY and CDR2 SVAAGI. The CDR3 runs 20 residues. CDR3 protein: CASSPGPGHSTSPSSYEQYF. The CDR3 nucleotides are TGTGCCAGCAGTCCTGGGCCGGGACATTCCACTAGTCCCTCCAGCTACGAGCAGTACTTC.

The rearrangement joins TRBV5-5 to TRBJ1-6; D ambiguous. Germline V gives CDR1 SGHKS, CDR2 YYEKEE (reference sequence). The germline V and J ends were trimmed by 5 bases and 10 bases, with 10 bases remaining between them. This CDR3 spans 12 amino acids. This CDR3 reads CASSPGESPLHF. The CDR3 region has the DNA TGTGCCAGCAGTCCAGGAGAGTCACCCCTCCACTTT. The entire variable domain, with the rest obtained from reference TRBV5-5 and TRBJ1-6, is as follows: DAGVTQSPTHLIKTRGQQVTLRCSPISGHKSVSWYQQVLGQGPQFIFQYYEKEERGRGNFPDRFSARQFPNYSSELNVNALLLGDSALYLCASSPGESPLHFGNGTRLTVT.

The chain couples TRBV5-4 to TRBJ2-6, with TRBD1 identical over 12 bases. Germline lookup yields CDR1 SGHNT and CDR2 YYREEE (reference sequence). The CDR3 is made up of 18 amino acids. V lost 0 bases to trimming and J lost 1 base; unmatched junction nucleotides: 2. The CDR3 DNA sequence: TGTGCCAGCAGCTTGGGGGGACAGGGGGCTTCTGGGGCCAACGTCCTGACTTTC. Encoded protein: CASSLGGQGASGANVLTF. Full variable domain (outside the CDR3, taken from reference TRBV5-4 and TRBJ2-6): ETGVTQSPTHLIKTRGQQVTLRCSSQSGHNTVSWYQQALGQGPQFIFQYYREEENGRGNFPPRFSGLQFPNYSSELNVNALELDDSALYLCASSLGGQGASGANVLTFGAGSRLTVL.

This clone was recorded at least ten times. This sequence joins TRBV6-1 and TRBJ2-1, with D hard to call. V lost 6 bases and J 2 bases, leaving 14 bases between the germline ends. This CDR3 is 15 amino acids long. The germline gives CDR1 MNHNS, CDR2 SASEGT. CDR3 amino acids: CASSDTGGAYNEQFF. In nucleotides, the CDR3 is TGTGCCAGCAGCGATACTGGTGGTGCCTACAATGAGCAGTTCTTC.

This chain joins TRBV2 and TRBJ1-2; tentatively, D is TRBD1 (6 bases). CDR3 length equals 15 residues. Trimming pared 2 bases from V and 4 bases from J, leaving 14 bases between. From germline, CDR1 is SNHLY and CDR2 FYNNEI. The CDR3 is CASSEIKQGSYGYTF. The CDR3 nucleotides are TGTGCCAGCAGTGAAATTAAACAGGGCTCCTATGGCTACACCTTC.

V gene TRBV7-2 combines with J gene TRBJ2-1, with D perhaps being TRBD1 or TRBD2 (5 bases each). Per the germline V gene, CDR1 is SGHTA and CDR2 is FQGNSA. With 5 bases removed from V and 4 bases from J, the gap between germline ends came to 18 bases. The CDR3 consists of 16 residues. The CDR3 is CASSAQSGTPYNEQFF. In nucleotides, the CDR3 is TGTGCCAGCAGCGCCCAATCCGGGACGCCTTACAATGAGCAGTTCTTC.

This clone has a count of ten or more. The V call is TRBV6-5, the J call TRBJ2-5, with D possibly being TRBD2 (7 bases). The germline V and J ends were trimmed by 10 bases and 3 bases, with 15 bases remaining between them. The CDR3 runs to 13 residues. The germline V gene encodes CDR1 MNHEY and CDR2 SVGAGI. The CDR3 loop is CATRSGGEETQYF. For the CDR3, the DNA is TGTGCCACCCGGTCGGGGGGCGAAGAGACCCAGTACTTC.

J is TRBJ2-4 and V is TRBV6-1; no clear D gene. V was cut by 5 bases and J by 7 bases, with 6 bases left in between. The CDR3 runs 11 residues. Germline assignment: CDR1 MNHNS and CDR2 SASEGT. The CDR3 sequence: CASSYNNIQYF. CDR3 sequence (DNA): TGTGCCAGCAGTTACAATAACATTCAGTACTTC.